This TCR beta chain appears in the sequencing data of a study of beta chain features in type 1 diabetes. The investigators reverse transcribed all of the isolated RNA, so they sequenced expressed TCRB transcripts. Sequencing used immunoSEQ multiplex PCR; TCRdb keeps in-frame clones, though not all of them. The sample lists 900,000 or so clones, 17% occurring once. This clone was detected once. Its antigen is unidentified. Possible read error: a much larger clone is one base away. Other DNA sequences in the sample encode the same CDR3. The V end was cut by 5 bases, the J end by 0 bases, with 3 bases between. The germline CDR1 and CDR2 sequences are SNHLY and FYNNEI. The CDR3 consists of 12 residues. Study-level points and caveats: Sequencing the cDNA could make cells with high TCR expression show up more than they should. Among patients with Type 1 diabetes, TCRB CDR3s were moderately but significantly shorter in every one of the four CD4+ subsets.

About 120 mL of blood, on average, came from one heparinised draw per donor. Post-sort purity exceeded 98% for all sorted populations. This rearrangement joins TRBV2 to TRBJ2-3; D gene unclear. The clonotype originates from a woman aged 18-30 years in good health. Sequencing was done on a sample of naive CD4+ T cells from blood. CDR3 bases: TGTGCCAGCAGTCCAAGCACAGATACGCAGTATTTT. It encodes CASSPSTDTQYF.